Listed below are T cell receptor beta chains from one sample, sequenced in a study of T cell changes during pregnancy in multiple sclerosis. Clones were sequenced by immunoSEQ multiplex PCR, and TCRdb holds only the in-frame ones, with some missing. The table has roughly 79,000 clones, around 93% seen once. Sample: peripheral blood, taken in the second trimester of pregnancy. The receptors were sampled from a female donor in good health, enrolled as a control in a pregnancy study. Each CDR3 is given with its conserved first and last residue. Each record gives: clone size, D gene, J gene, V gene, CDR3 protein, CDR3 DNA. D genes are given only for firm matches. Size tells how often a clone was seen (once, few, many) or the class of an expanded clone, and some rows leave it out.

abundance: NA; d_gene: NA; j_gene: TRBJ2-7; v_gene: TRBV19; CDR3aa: CASSIEGSGSSSYEQYF; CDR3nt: TGTGCCAGTAGTATAGAGGGCTCCGGATCCAGCTCCTACGAGCAGTACTTC
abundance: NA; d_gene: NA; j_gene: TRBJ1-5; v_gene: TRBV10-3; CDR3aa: CAISQQGRDNQPQHF; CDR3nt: TGTGCCATCAGCCAACAGGGTAGGGACAATCAGCCCCAGCATTTT
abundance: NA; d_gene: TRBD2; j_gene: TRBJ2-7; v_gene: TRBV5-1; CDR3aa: CASSTPLAGGNYEQYF; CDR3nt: TGCGCCAGCAGCACGCCACTAGCGGGGGGAAACTACGAGCAGTACTTC
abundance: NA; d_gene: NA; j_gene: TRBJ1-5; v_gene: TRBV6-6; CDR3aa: CASRNSRGYGNQPQHF; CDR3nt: TGTGCCAGCAGAAACTCCAGGGGATATGGCAATCAGCCCCAGCATTTT
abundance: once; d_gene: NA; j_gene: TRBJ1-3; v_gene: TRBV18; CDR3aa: CASSPSPGMVGNTIYF; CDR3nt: TGTGCCAGCTCACCATCACCGGGGATGGTTGGAAACACCATATATTTT
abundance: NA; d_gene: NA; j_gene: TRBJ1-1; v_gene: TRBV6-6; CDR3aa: CASTGGGNTEAFF; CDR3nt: TGTGCCAGCACGGGAGGGGGGAACACTGAAGCTTTCTTT
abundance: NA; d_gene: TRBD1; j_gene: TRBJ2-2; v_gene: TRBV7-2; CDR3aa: CASTPGQGNTGELFF; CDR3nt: TGTGCCAGCACCCCGGGACAGGGGAACACCGGGGAGCTGTTTTTT
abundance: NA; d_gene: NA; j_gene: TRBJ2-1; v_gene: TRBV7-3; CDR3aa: CASSPTSEQIYNEQFF; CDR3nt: TGTGCCAGCAGCCCAACATCTGAACAGATTTACAATGAGCAGTTCTTC
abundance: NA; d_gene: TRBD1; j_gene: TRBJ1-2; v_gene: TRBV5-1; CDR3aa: CASSSGQALYGYTF; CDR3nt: TGCGCCAGCAGCTCAGGACAGGCCCTTTATGGCTACACCTTC
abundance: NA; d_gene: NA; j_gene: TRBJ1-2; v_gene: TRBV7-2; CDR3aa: CASSPGVAGYGYTF; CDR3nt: TGTGCCAGCAGCCCCGGCGTCGCCGGGTATGGCTACACCTTC
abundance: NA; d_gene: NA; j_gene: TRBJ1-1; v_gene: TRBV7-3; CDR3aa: CASSLTGGVFSEAFF; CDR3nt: TGTGCCAGCAGCTTAACTGGAGGGGTCTTTAGCGAAGCTTTCTTT
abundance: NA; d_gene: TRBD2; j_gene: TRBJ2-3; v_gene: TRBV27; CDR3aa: CASRSGGAGLITDTQYF; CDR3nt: TGTGCCAGCAGAAGCGGGGGGGCCGGGTTGATAACAGATACGCAGTATTTT
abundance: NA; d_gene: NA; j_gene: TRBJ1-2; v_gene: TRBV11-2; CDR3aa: CASRSLRYFNYGYTF; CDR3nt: TGTGCCAGCAGATCCCTCAGATATTTTAACTATGGCTACACCTTC
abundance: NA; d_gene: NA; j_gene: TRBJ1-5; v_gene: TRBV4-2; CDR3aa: CASRDGPEGQPQHF; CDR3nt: TGTGCCAGCAGGGATGGACCGGAGGGGCAGCCCCAGCATTTT
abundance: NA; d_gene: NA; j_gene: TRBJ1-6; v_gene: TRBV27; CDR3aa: CASSSRGTISSSSYNSPLHF; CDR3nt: TGTGCCAGCAGTTCCAGGGGCACGATATCCTCGAGCTCCTATAATTCACCCCTCCACTTT
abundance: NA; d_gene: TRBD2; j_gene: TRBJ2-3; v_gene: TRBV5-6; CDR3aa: CASSSYPGLAGAKDTQYF; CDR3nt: TGTGCCAGCAGCTCTTATCCGGGACTAGCGGGGGCAAAGGATACGCAGTATTTT
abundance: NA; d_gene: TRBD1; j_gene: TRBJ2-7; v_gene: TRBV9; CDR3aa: CASSVAGQGMGEQYF; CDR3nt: TGTGCCAGCAGCGTAGCGGGACAGGGGATGGGAGAGCAGTACTTC
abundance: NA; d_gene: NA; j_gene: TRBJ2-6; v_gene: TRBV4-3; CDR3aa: CASSQGLSSGANVLTF; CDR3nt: TGCGCCAGCAGCCAAGGACTAAGCTCTGGGGCCAACGTCCTGACTTTC
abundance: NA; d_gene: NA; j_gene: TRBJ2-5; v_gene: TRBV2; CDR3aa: CASSAPGGWETQYF; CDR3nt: TGTGCCAGCAGCGCCCCGGGGGGCTGGGAGACCCAGTACTTC
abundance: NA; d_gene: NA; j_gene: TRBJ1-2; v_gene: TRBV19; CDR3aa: CASTHDTGFYGYTF; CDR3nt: TGTGCCAGTACCCACGACACAGGGTTCTATGGCTACACCTTC
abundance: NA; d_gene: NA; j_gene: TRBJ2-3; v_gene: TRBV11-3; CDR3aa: CASSSLADDTQYF; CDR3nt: TGTGCCAGCAGCTCACTAGCTGATGATACGCAGTATTTT
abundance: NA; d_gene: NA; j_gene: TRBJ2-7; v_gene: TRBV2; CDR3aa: CASSEGLGARYEQYF; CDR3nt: TGTGCCAGCAGTGAAGGTTTGGGGGCCCGTTACGAGCAGTACTTC
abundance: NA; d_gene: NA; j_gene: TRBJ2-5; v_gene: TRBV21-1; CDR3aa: CASSKPGLAGDDYGETQYF; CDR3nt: TGTGCCAGCAGCAAACCGGGACTAGCGGGGGACGATTATGGAGAGACCCAGTACTTC
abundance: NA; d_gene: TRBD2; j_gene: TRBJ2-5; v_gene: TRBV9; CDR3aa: CASSATVGGEETQYF; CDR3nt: TGTGCCAGCAGCGCCACTGTCGGGGGGGAAGAGACCCAGTACTTC
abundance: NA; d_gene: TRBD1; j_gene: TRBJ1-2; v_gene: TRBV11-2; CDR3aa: CASSSQGGLYYGYTF; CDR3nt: TGTGCCAGCAGCTCACAGGGGGGCCTCTACTATGGCTACACCTTC
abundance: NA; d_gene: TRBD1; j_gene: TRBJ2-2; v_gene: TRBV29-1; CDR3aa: CSVLMPGTGITGELFF; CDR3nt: TGCAGCGTGTTAATGCCGGGGACAGGGATCACCGGGGAGCTGTTTTTT
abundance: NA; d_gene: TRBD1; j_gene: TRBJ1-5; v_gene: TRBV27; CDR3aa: CASSLQGLSNQPQHF; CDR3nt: TGTGCCAGCAGTCTACAGGGGTTGAGCAATCAGCCCCAGCATTTT
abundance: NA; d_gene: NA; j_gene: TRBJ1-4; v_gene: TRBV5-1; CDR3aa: CASSLSSEKLFF; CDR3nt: TGCGCCAGCAGCTTGAGTAGCGAAAAACTGTTTTTT
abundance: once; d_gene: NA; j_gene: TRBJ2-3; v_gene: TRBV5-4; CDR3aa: CASSLVGVDTQYF; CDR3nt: TGTGCCAGCAGCTTGGTCGGGGTTGATACGCAGTATTTT
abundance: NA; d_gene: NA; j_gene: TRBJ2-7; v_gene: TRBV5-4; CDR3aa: CASSLLRGYEQYF; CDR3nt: TGTGCCAGCAGCTTGTTGAGAGGATACGAGCAGTACTTC
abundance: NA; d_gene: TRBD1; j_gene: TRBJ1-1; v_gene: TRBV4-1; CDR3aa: CASSPVGQGMNTEAFF; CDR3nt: TGCGCCAGCAGCCCAGTCGGACAGGGGATGAACACTGAAGCTTTCTTT
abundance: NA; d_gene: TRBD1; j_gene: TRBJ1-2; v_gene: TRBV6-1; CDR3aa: CASSDRDRGGGYTF; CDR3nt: TGTGCCAGCAGCGACCGGGACAGGGGTGGTGGCTACACCTTC
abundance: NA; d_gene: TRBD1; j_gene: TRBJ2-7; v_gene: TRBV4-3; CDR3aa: CASSQDQGASYEQYF; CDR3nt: TGCGCCAGCAGCCAAGATCAGGGGGCAAGCTACGAGCAGTACTTC
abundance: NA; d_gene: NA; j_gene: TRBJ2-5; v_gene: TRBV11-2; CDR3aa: CASSLDQAGAGETQYF; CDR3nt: TGTGCCAGCAGCTTAGATCAGGCGGGCGCGGGAGAGACCCAGTACTTC
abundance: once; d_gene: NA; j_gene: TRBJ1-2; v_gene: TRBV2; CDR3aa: CASSWQDKRYGYTF; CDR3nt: TGTGCCAGCAGCTGGCAGGACAAGAGGTATGGCTACACCTTC
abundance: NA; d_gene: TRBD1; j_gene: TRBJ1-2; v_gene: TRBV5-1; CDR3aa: CASSLEGQGPYGYTF; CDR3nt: TGCGCCAGCAGCTTGGAGGGACAGGGCCCCTATGGCTACACCTTC
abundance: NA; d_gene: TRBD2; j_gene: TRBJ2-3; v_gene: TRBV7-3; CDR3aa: CASSAGGTDTQYF; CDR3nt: TGTGCCAGCAGTGCGGGGGGGACAGATACGCAGTATTTT
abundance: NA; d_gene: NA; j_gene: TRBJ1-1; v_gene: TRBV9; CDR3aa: CASSGGQGSRTEAFF; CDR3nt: TGTGCCAGCAGCGGTGGGCAGGGGTCTAGAACTGAAGCTTTCTTT
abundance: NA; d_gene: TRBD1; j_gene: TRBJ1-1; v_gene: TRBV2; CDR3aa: CASSVSTDRVITEAFF; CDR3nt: TGTGCCAGCAGTGTATCGACGGACAGGGTGATCACTGAAGCTTTCTTT
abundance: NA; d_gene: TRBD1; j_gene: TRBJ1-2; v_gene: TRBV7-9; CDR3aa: CASSPRTGSYGYTF; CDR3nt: TGTGCCAGCAGCCCTCGGACAGGGAGCTATGGCTACACCTTC